The 18 T cell receptor beta chains presented below share a single source sample, sequenced in a study of T-cell memory formation after mild COVID-19. In TCRdb, the 5' RACE reads were re-called with MiXCR into one record per CDR3 protein. The sample holds about 210,000 distinct CDR3 sequences, about 10% seen once. The sample consisted of PBMCs or a T cell subset sorted from them (not recorded which). These TCRs come from a young man who had mild COVID-19 (a few samples of this study predate the infection). Cell type and time point are not known.

The CDR3 DNA sequence: TGTGCCAGCAGCACCCAGGGTTCTGGAAACACCATATATTTT. It is translated as CASSTQGSGNTIYF. The chain employs TRBV9 and TRBJ1-3; perhaps TRBD1 as D (5 bases). Germline-derived CDR1 and CDR2 are SGDLS and YYNGEE. The V end lost 4 bases, the J end lost 1 base, and 9 bases lay between the germline ends. CDR3 length: 14 amino acids.

Here the CDR3 reads CASSPPGNTGELFF. In DNA, the CDR3 is TGTGCCAGCAGCCCCCCCGGGAACACCGGGGAGCTGTTTTTT. The V gene is TRBV7-3, the J gene TRBJ2-2; D remains ambiguous. Trimming pared 5 bases from V and 1 base from J, leaving 8 bases between. From germline, CDR1 is SGHTA and CDR2 FQGTGA. This CDR3 has 14 amino acids.

On this clonotype itself: A read error is possible here, since a much larger clone lies one base away. V and J are TRBV5-1 and TRBJ1-1; TRBD1 is a possible D gene (6 bases). CDR1 SGHRS and CDR2 YFSETQ come from the germline V gene. The CDR3 consists of 16 residues. V lost 8 bases to trimming and J lost 1 base, with 21 bases between them. Written as DNA, the CDR3 is TGCGCCAGAAGCGGGGGACACGTCTATTCGAACACTGAAGCTTTCTTT. It translates to CARSGGHVYSNTEAFF.

This clonotype has a handful of counts. V gene TRBV7-9 combines with J gene TRBJ2-1; 7 bases line up with TRBD2. The CDR3 runs 16 residues. The V gene end was trimmed by 6 bases and the J gene end by 8 bases; junction bases not matched to a gene: 16. Germline V CDR1 and CDR2: SEHNR, FQNEAQ (reference sequence). This CDR3 is CASSGRRGILIDEQFF. The CDR3 coding sequence is TGTGCCAGCAGTGGCCGGCGGGGGATACTAATCGATGAGCAGTTCTTC.

V gene TRBV21-1 combines with J gene TRBJ1-5; the D segment call TRBD1 is taken from the table without a DNA check. TRBV21-1 is annotated as a pseudogene. The CDR3 extends over 18 amino acids. This CDR3 is CASSTLPAKTGLNQPQHF. The CDR3, as DNA: TGTGCCAGCAGCACGCTCCCAGCCAAGACAGGGTTGAATCAGCCCCAGCATTTT.

This clonotype has a handful of counts. The rearrangement uses TRBV9 and TRBJ2-4; D gene uncertain. The CDR3 is 15 residues long. V was clipped by 2 bases and J by 0 bases, with 9 bases between them. Germline V gene data show CDR1 as SGDLS and CDR2 as YYNGEE. The CDR3 bases are TGTGCCAGCAGCGTTACAGCCCTAGCCAAAAACATTCAGTACTTC. Translated: CASSVTALAKNIQYF. Full variable domain (remainder filled in from reference TRBV9 and TRBJ2-4): DSGVTQTPKHLITATGQRVTLRCSPRSGDLSVYWYQQSLDQGLQFLIQYYNGEERAKGNILERFSAQQFPDLHSELNLSSLELGDSALYFCASSVTALAKNIQYFGAGTRLSVL.

There are a few counts of this clonotype. This CDR3 reads CASSLDRAPLHF. DNA of the CDR3: TGTGCCAGCAGTCTTGACAGGGCTCCCCTCCACTTT. The chain recombines TRBV7-2 with TRBJ1-6, with 7 positions matching TRBD1. The V segment lost 6 bases and the J segment 13 bases; nucleotides outside the gene matches: 6. The V gene's germline CDR1 is SGHTA and CDR2 FQGNSA. The CDR3 is 12 amino acids.

The genes are TRBV3-1 and TRBJ1-1; 7 bases match TRBD1. Trimming took 1 base from V and 5 from J; bases not matched to a gene: 7. The length of the CDR3 is 15 residues. Per germline, CDR1 LGHDT and CDR2 YNNKEL (reference sequence). The CDR3 sequence: CASSQARGLGTEAFF. As DNA, the CDR3 is TGTGCCAGCAGCCAAGCGAGGGGGCTAGGGACTGAAGCTTTCTTT.

The sample holds a few counts of this clonotype. A junction end diverges from the germline sequence, so it may reflect a read error. The V call is TRBV7-2, the J call TRBJ2-3; TRBD2 matches at 8 bases. From germline, CDR1 is SGHTA and CDR2 FQGNSA. The CDR3 contains 16 residues. The CDR3, as DNA: TGTGCCAGCAGCGTAGCATCCGGGGGGGCCACAGATACGCAGTATTTT. Translating it yields CASSVASGGATDTQYF. Supplemented by reference TRBV7-2 and TRBJ2-3, the full variable domain reads GAGVSQSPSNKVTEKGKDVELRCDPISGHTALYWYRQSLGQGLEFLIYFQGNSAPDKSGLPSDRFSAERTGGSVSTLTIQRTQQEDSAVYLCASSVASGGATDTQYFGPGTRLTVL.

V and J are TRBV27 and TRBJ2-7; the D gene is possibly TRBD2 (6 bases). Germline CDR1 is MNHEY and CDR2 is SMNVEV (reference sequence). Deletions cut 5 bases from V and 3 bases from J, with 17 bases between. The CDR3 has 15 amino acids. CDR3 amino acids: CASSQKPGRGYEQYF. The CDR3 coding sequence is TGTGCCAGCAGTCAAAAGCCCGGGAGAGGCTACGAGCAGTACTTC.

This clonotype appeared many times. The chain couples TRBV7-9 to TRBJ2-7, with 7 positions matching TRBD2. Looked up from germline, CDR1 is SEHNR and CDR2 is FQNEAQ (reference sequence). The CDR3 contains 13 residues. V lost 11 bases to trimming and J lost 3 bases; unmatched junction nucleotides: 10. CDR3 bases: TGTGCCGTCCGTACGGGGAGGGGCTACGAGCAGTACTTC. Its translation is CAVRTGRGYEQYF.

The CDR3 bases are TGCAGTGCTAGAGGAGGACTAGCGGGGCCCGGGGAGCTGTTTTTT. Its translation is CSARGGLAGPGELFF. The rearrangement joins TRBV20-1 to TRBJ2-2; 12 positions match TRBD2. CDR3 size: 15 residues. V dropped 1 base and J dropped 6; count of bases not matched to a gene: 3. Germline V CDR1 and CDR2: DFQATT, SNEGSKA (reference sequence).

The rearrangement uses TRBV18 and TRBJ2-1, with D maybe TRBD2 (5 bases). CDR3 length: 13 amino acids. Per germline, CDR1 KGHSH and CDR2 LQKENI. The V and J ends lost 5 bases and 3 bases respectively, with 8 bases between them. In nucleotides, the CDR3 is TGTGCCAGCTCAACCGGGGACTACAATGAGCAGTTCTTC. Its protein is CASSTGDYNEQFF.

The chain has TRBV5-4 and TRBJ1-2; D uncertain. V was trimmed by 0 bases and J by 5 bases, leaving 17 bases between them. CDR1 and CDR2 (germline): SGHNT, YYREEE (reference sequence). CDR3 length: 16 amino acids. The CDR3 coding sequence is TGTGCCAGCAGCTTGGTGTTTATCGGGAAAAGTTATGGCTACACCTTC. Its translation is CASSLVFIGKSYGYTF.

This clonotype occurred a few times. This rearrangement joins TRBV24-1 to TRBJ1-2, with D hard to call. CDR3 length: 14 amino acids. The germline V gene encodes CDR1 KGHDR and CDR2 SFDVKD. The V gene lost 5 bases and the J gene lost 2 bases, with 11 bases spanning the gap. The CDR3 nucleotides read TGTGCCACCAGTGCCGGCACTTTGAACTATGGCTACACCTTC. Translation: CATSAGTLNYGYTF.

This clonotype has a handful of counts. This chain uses TRBV4-1 with TRBJ1-3, with D hard to call. The CDR3 contains 16 residues. V was clipped by 3 bases and J by 3 bases, with 15 bases between them. The germline gives CDR1 MGHRA, CDR2 YSYEKL. DNA of the CDR3: TGCGCCAGCAGCCACCCTGCTGGAGGGAATGGAAACACCATATATTTT. It is translated as CASSHPAGGNGNTIYF.

V usage is TRBV7-2 and J usage is TRBJ1-3; no reliable D call. Trimming stripped 6 bases from V and 0 bases from J, with 3 bases between. The germline gives CDR1 SGHTA, CDR2 FQGNSA. This CDR3 spans 12 amino acids. The CDR3, as DNA: TGTGCCAGCAGAGCCTCTGGAAACACCATATATTTT. As protein: CASRASGNTIYF.

The rearrangement joins TRBV7-2 to TRBJ2-2, with D unresolved. Germline V gives CDR1 SGHTA, CDR2 FQGNSA. The ends were cut back, 1 base at V and 4 bases at J, with 7 bases in the middle. The CDR3 has 14 amino acids. The CDR3 protein is CASSLGVSTGELFF. CDR3 bases: TGTGCCAGCAGCTTAGGAGTTTCCACCGGGGAGCTGTTTTTT.